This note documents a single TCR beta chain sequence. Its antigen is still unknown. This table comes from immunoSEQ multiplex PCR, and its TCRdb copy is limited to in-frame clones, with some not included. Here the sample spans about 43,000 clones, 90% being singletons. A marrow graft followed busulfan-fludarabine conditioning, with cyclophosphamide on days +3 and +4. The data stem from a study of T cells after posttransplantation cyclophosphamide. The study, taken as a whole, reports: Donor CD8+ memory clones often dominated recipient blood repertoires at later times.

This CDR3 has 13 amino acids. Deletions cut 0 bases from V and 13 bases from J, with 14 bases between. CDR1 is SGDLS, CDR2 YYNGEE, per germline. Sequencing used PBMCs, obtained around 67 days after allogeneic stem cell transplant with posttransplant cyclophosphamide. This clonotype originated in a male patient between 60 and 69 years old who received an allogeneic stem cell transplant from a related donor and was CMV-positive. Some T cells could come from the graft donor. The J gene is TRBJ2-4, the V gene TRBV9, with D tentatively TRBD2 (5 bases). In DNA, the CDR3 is TGTGCCAGCAGCGTAGCCCCCCTGGGAGAACAGTACTTC. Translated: CASSVAPLGEQYF.